The rows below give T cell receptor beta chains drawn from one sample of a study of T cell responses to AZD1222 COVID-19 vaccine. Some clones are missing from TCRdb's copy, which holds only in-frame ones; the method was immunoSEQ multiplex PCR. The data contain tens of thousands of clones, 70% to 90% of them seen just once; the ten biggest clones take up 10%. Sequencing used peripheral blood, obtained on day 0 of AZD1222 vaccination. All receptors derive from an adult in good health. The CDR3 runs from the conserved cysteine through the conserved F or W. D genes are given only for firm matches. Only some rows state a clone size, as once, few, many or a class for expanded clones.

abundance: -
v_gene: TRBV7-2
d_gene: TRBD2
j_gene: TRBJ2-1
CDR3aa: CASSITPGLAGGEQFF
CDR3nt: TGTGCCAGCAGCATTACTCCGGGACTAGCGGGGGGTGAGCAGTTCTTC

abundance: few
v_gene: TRBV19
d_gene: -
j_gene: TRBJ2-3
CDR3aa: CASSIGGAVPTWADTQYF
CDR3nt: TGTGCCAGTAGTATAGGGGGAGCTGTTCCAACCTGGGCAGATACGCAGTATTTT

abundance: -
v_gene: TRBV6-6
d_gene: -
j_gene: TRBJ1-2
CDR3aa: CASSYSDRFGGYTF
CDR3nt: TGTGCCAGCAGTTACTCGGACAGATTCGGCGGCTACACCTTC

abundance: -
v_gene: TRBV5-1
d_gene: -
j_gene: TRBJ1-4
CDR3aa: CASSLGNVGEGLFF
CDR3nt: TGCGCCAGCAGCTTGGGTAATGTAGGCGAGGGACTGTTTTTT

abundance: -
v_gene: TRBV7-2
d_gene: -
j_gene: TRBJ1-4
CDR3aa: CASSLKGWEKLFF
CDR3nt: TGTGCCAGCAGCCTCAAGGGCTGGGAAAAACTGTTTTTT

abundance: -
v_gene: TRBV5-1
d_gene: -
j_gene: TRBJ2-2
CDR3aa: CASSLAGETGELFF
CDR3nt: TGCGCCAGCAGCTTGGCAGGGGAAACCGGGGAGCTGTTTTTT

abundance: -
v_gene: TRBV7-3
d_gene: TRBD2
j_gene: TRBJ2-2
CDR3aa: CASAPTTSRTGELFF
CDR3nt: TGTGCCAGTGCGCCGACGACTAGCCGTACCGGGGAGCTGTTTTTT

abundance: once
v_gene: TRBV7-9
d_gene: TRBD2
j_gene: TRBJ2-7
CDR3aa: CASSISGRGGEQYF
CDR3nt: TGTGCCAGCAGCATTAGCGGGAGGGGCGGCGAGCAGTACTTC

abundance: -
v_gene: TRBV29-1
d_gene: TRBD1
j_gene: TRBJ1-2
CDR3aa: CSTGQGINYGYTF
CDR3nt: TGCAGTACCGGACAGGGGATAAACTATGGCTACACCTTC

abundance: -
v_gene: TRBV2
d_gene: -
j_gene: TRBJ2-7
CDR3aa: CASSDREVSYEQYF
CDR3nt: TGTGCCAGCAGTGACAGGGAGGTGTCCTACGAGCAGTACTTC

abundance: -
v_gene: TRBV9
d_gene: -
j_gene: TRBJ2-3
CDR3aa: CASSPRVGAGLSTDTQYF
CDR3nt: TGTGCCAGCAGCCCTAGAGTCGGGGCGGGCCTAAGCACAGATACGCAGTATTTT

abundance: -
v_gene: TRBV18
d_gene: TRBD1
j_gene: TRBJ1-4
CDR3aa: CASSPYRGDEKLFF
CDR3nt: TGTGCCAGCTCACCCTACAGGGGGGACGAAAAACTGTTTTTT

abundance: few
v_gene: TRBV27
d_gene: -
j_gene: TRBJ2-2
CDR3aa: CASSLYRNTGELFF
CDR3nt: TGTGCCAGCAGTTTATATCGCAACACCGGGGAGCTGTTTTTT

abundance: -
v_gene: TRBV5-1
d_gene: TRBD1
j_gene: TRBJ1-5
CDR3aa: CARGVDRVEGVSNQPQHF
CDR3nt: TGCGCCAGGGGGGTAGACAGGGTAGAAGGGGTTAGCAATCAGCCCCAGCATTTT

abundance: -
v_gene: TRBV5-1
d_gene: TRBD1
j_gene: TRBJ2-2
CDR3aa: CASSRDSQNTGELFF
CDR3nt: TGCGCCAGCAGCCGGGACAGCCAAAACACCGGGGAGCTGTTTTTT

abundance: -
v_gene: TRBV19
d_gene: -
j_gene: TRBJ2-7
CDR3aa: CASSAGARVSEQYF
CDR3nt: TGTGCCAGTAGTGCAGGGGCGCGGGTTTCCGAGCAGTACTTC

abundance: -
v_gene: TRBV2
d_gene: -
j_gene: TRBJ1-6
CDR3aa: CASREGISYNSPLHF
CDR3nt: TGTGCCAGCAGGGAGGGGATCTCCTATAATTCACCCCTCCACTTT

abundance: -
v_gene: TRBV6-5
d_gene: -
j_gene: TRBJ1-6
CDR3aa: CARDISYNSPLHF
CDR3nt: TGTGCCAGAGATATCTCCTATAATTCACCCCTCCACTTT

abundance: -
v_gene: TRBV6-1
d_gene: -
j_gene: TRBJ1-2
CDR3aa: CASSEPGRSYGYTF
CDR3nt: TGTGCCAGCAGTGAGCCAGGGCGATCCTATGGCTACACCTTC

abundance: -
v_gene: TRBV18
d_gene: -
j_gene: TRBJ1-1
CDR3aa: CASSSGNTEAFF
CDR3nt: TGTGCCAGCTCGAGTGGGAACACTGAAGCTTTCTTT

abundance: -
v_gene: TRBV5-1
d_gene: -
j_gene: TRBJ1-2
CDR3aa: CASSLEGRGSGYTF
CDR3nt: TGCGCCAGCAGCTTGGAGGGCCGCGGGAGTGGCTACACCTTC

abundance: -
v_gene: TRBV5-8
d_gene: TRBD1
j_gene: TRBJ2-7
CDR3aa: CASSLGQGQYEQYF
CDR3nt: TGTGCCAGCAGCTTGGGACAGGGGCAGTACGAGCAGTACTTC

abundance: -
v_gene: TRBV5-6
d_gene: -
j_gene: TRBJ2-7
CDR3aa: CASLMVATHEQYF
CDR3nt: TGTGCCAGCCTAATGGTAGCGACCCACGAGCAGTACTTC

abundance: few
v_gene: TRBV6-5
d_gene: -
j_gene: TRBJ1-6
CDR3aa: CASSYSSKGSPLHF
CDR3nt: TGTGCCAGCAGTTACTCGAGTAAAGGATCACCCCTCCACTTT

abundance: -
v_gene: TRBV7-9
d_gene: -
j_gene: TRBJ1-3
CDR3aa: CASSPRGTFGNTIYF
CDR3nt: TGTGCCAGCAGCCCCAGAGGTACCTTTGGAAACACCATATATTTT

abundance: -
v_gene: TRBV27
d_gene: -
j_gene: TRBJ2-7
CDR3aa: CASSLSAGNEQYF
CDR3nt: TGTGCCAGCAGTTTATCTGCAGGGAACGAGCAGTACTTC

abundance: -
v_gene: TRBV19
d_gene: TRBD2
j_gene: TRBJ2-2
CDR3aa: CASQVGGRATGELFF
CDR3nt: TGTGCCAGTCAAGTAGGCGGGAGGGCCACCGGGGAGCTGTTTTTT

abundance: -
v_gene: TRBV7-9
d_gene: -
j_gene: TRBJ2-1
CDR3aa: CASSPGPGGVHNEQFF
CDR3nt: TGTGCCAGCAGCCCAGGTCCCGGGGGCGTCCACAATGAGCAGTTCTTC

abundance: -
v_gene: TRBV7-9
d_gene: -
j_gene: TRBJ1-1
CDR3aa: CASSLGGRGIMNTEAFF
CDR3nt: TGTGCCAGCAGCTTAGGTGGGCGCGGAATCATGAACACTGAAGCTTTCTTT

abundance: -
v_gene: TRBV7-2
d_gene: TRBD2
j_gene: TRBJ2-5
CDR3aa: CASSRPREQETQYF
CDR3nt: TGTGCCAGCAGCCGGCCGCGGGAGCAAGAGACCCAGTACTTC

abundance: -
v_gene: TRBV7-9
d_gene: -
j_gene: TRBJ1-1
CDR3aa: CASSLAATRVGTEAFF
CDR3nt: TGTGCCAGCAGCTTGGCGGCTACAAGGGTAGGCACTGAAGCTTTCTTT